This TCR beta chain was profiled in a study of T cell responses to AZD1222 COVID-19 vaccine (dated by TCRdb to the early 2020s). Study-level background: Because spike-specific TCR depth and breadth did not differ between the two schedules, AZD1222 recipients who got a second dose at roughly 4 weeks were pooled with those who got a second dose at roughly 12 weeks. Trial participants were enrolled into age subgroups of 18-55, 56-69 and 70-plus years, which contained roughly 140, 27 and 60 TCR-sequenced participants, respectively. TCR sequencing covered fewer than 250 trial participants: approximately 200 given two doses of AZD1222 and about 26 given two doses of MenACWY control vaccine.

The CDR3 regions of human TCRbeta chains were analyzed by immunosequencing. As for how the authors treated the data: TCRs in the repertoires were matched against a reference library of SARS-CoV-2-specific TCRs that had been generated with the MIRA antigen-specificity platform. Breadth was defined as the fraction of unique TCRs that were SARS-CoV-2-associated, and depth was defined as the fraction of total T cells that were SARS-CoV-2-associated. Using the MIRA data, each spike-specific TCR was assigned both to the spike region to which the TCR was reactive and to a CD4 or CD8 class. Log10-transformed breadth and depth values were compared by one-way ANOVA with Sidak's multiple comparisons tests. The immuneACCESS repertoire file appears here via TCRdb, limited to in-frame rearrangements. These files lack a portion of the clones; in checked studies, under half of the deficit traces to unresolved V genes, and the cause of the others is not known. V and J calls and clone size are copied from that table; D and trimming were computed from the DNA. This sample lists 100,000 to 120,000 clones; approximately 90% were detected once. The leading ten clones occupy around 7.8% of the sample.

As regards this clone: This receptor's antigen is unknown. Base qualities are not recorded, but no much larger clone differs from it by a single base.

Explained via the paper, the time point label denotes: baseline before first vaccination. Vaccinee samples came from UK trials COV001 and COV002, including a single-blind randomized controlled phase 2/3 trial of AZD1222 (ChAdOx1 nCoV-19) in healthy adults. For TCRbeta chain sequencing, PBMC samples from trial participants were taken at day 0 and at day 28 after the second dose. Compared with germline, V lacks 3 bases and J lacks 4 bases; bases without a gene match: 1. The germline V gene provides CDR1 SGDLS and CDR2 YYNGEE. The CDR3 spans 14 residues, from the cysteine through the phenylalanine. CDR3 DNA is the only sequence kept; it has 42 bases, read in frame from the first base. Beyond this particular receptor, the publication reports: No day 14 peak-response samples were available, so repertoires were characterized only after the peak T cell response. After two AZD1222 doses, both the breadth and the depth of spike-specific TCRs were significantly higher than at day 0 and than in MenACWY recipients. The 56-69-year group was small, and its depth increase did not reach significance, likely because of low power. Conclusions about previously exposed vaccinees are limited because only six or seven AZD1222 recipients were SARS-CoV-2 seropositive at baseline. The vaccine-associated CD4 TCRs covered the entire spike protein, and the dominant responses fell in regions 160-218 and 743-854. Participants were mostly white British and included more females than males, and it was suggested by the authors that clonal diversity may have been underestimated. Nearly half of unique spike-specific TCRs reportedly recognized epitopes outside regions mutated in the B.1.351 and B.1.1.7 variants.

The sequence derives from an adult in good health. This specimen was peripheral blood, taken on day 0 of AZD1222 vaccination. This chain is built from TRBV9 and TRBJ1-6; 7 bases in the middle match TRBD1. The DNA sequence follows: TGTGCCAGCAGCGCAGGGGGATATAATTCACCCCTCCACTTT. Translated, this is CASSAGGYNSPLHF.